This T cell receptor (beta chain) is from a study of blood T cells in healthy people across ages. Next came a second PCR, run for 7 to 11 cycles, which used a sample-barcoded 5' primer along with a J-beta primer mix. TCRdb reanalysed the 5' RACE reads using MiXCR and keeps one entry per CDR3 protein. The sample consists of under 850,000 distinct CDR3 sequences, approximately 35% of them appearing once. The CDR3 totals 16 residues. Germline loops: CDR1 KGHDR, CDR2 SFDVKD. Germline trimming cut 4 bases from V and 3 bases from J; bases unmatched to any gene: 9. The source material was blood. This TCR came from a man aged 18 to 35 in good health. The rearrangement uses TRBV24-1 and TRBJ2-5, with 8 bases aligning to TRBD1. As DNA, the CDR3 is TGTGCCACCAGTGAAGCGATCCGGGACAGGAAAGAGACCCAGTACTTC. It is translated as CATSEAIRDRKETQYF.